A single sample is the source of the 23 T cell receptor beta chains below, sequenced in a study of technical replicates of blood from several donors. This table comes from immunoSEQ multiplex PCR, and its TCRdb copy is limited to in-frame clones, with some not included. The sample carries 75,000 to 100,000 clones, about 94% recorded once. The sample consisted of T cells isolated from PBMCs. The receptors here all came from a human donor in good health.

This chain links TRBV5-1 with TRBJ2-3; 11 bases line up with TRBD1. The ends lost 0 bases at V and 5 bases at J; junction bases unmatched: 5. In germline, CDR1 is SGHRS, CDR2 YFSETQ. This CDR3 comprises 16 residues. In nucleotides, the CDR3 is TGCGCCAGCAGCTTGGATGGACAGGGGGCAAAAGATACGCAGTATTTT. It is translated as CASSLDGQGAKDTQYF.

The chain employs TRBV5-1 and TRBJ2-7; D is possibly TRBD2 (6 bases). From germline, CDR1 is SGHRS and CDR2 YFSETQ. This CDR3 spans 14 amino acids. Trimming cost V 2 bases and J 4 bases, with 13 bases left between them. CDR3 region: CASSFGGSGYEQYF. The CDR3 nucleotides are TGCGCCAGCAGCTTTGGGGGGTCTGGGTACGAGCAGTACTTC.

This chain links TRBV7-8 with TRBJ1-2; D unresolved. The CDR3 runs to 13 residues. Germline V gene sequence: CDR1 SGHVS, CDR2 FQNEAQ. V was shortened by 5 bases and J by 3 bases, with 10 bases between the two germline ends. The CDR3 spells CASSREAYYGYTF. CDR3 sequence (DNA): TGTGCCAGCAGCCGGGAGGCGTACTATGGCTACACCTTC.

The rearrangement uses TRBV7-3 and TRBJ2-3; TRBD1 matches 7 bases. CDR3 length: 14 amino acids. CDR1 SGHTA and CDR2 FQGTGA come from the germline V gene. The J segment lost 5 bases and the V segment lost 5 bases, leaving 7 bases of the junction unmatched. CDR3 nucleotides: TGTGCCAGCAGCAGAGACAGGGCGGAAGATACGCAGTATTTT. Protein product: CASSRDRAEDTQYF. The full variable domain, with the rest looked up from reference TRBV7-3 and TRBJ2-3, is GAGVSQTPSNKVTEKGKYVELRCDPISGHTALYWYRQSLGQGPEFLIYFQGTGAADDSGLPNDRFFAVRPEGSVSTLKIQRTERGDSAVYLCASSRDRAEDTQYFGPGTRLTVL.

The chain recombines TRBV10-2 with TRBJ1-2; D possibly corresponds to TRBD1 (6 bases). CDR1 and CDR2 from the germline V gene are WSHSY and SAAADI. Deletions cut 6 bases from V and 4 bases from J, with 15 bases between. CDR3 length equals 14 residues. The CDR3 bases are TGCGCCAGCAGAGAACCGGGACACCTCTATGGCTACACCTTC. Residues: CASREPGHLYGYTF.

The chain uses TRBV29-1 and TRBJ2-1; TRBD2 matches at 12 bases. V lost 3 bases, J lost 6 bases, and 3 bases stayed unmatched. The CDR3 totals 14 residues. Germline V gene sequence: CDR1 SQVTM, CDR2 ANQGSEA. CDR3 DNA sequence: TGCAGCGTTGAGGGACTAGCGGGTTCCAATGAGCAGTTCTTC. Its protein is CSVEGLAGSNEQFF.

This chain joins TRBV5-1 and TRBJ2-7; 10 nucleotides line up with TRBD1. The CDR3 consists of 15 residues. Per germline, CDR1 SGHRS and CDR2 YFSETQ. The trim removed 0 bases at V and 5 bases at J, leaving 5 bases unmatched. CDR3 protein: CASSLGQGAKDEQYF. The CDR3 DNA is TGCGCCAGCAGCTTGGGACAGGGGGCTAAGGACGAGCAGTACTTC. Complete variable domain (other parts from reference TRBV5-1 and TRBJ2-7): KAGVTQTPRYLIKTRGQQVTLSCSPISGHRSVSWYQQTPGQGLQFLFEYFSETQRNKGNFPGRFSGRQFSNSRSEMNVSTLELGDSALYLCASSLGQGAKDEQYFGPGTRLTVT.

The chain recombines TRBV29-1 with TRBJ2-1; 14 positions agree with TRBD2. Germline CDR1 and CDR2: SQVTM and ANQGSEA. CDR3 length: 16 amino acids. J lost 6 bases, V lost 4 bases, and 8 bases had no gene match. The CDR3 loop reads CSVAGGTSGSPNEQFF. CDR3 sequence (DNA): TGCAGCGTTGCGGGGGGGACTAGCGGGAGCCCCAATGAGCAGTTCTTC.

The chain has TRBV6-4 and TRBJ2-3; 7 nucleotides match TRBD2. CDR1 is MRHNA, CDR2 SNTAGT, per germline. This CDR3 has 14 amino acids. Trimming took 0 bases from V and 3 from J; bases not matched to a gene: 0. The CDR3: CASSDSRETDTQYF. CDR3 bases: TGTGCCAGCAGTGACTCGCGGGAGACAGATACGCAGTATTTT.

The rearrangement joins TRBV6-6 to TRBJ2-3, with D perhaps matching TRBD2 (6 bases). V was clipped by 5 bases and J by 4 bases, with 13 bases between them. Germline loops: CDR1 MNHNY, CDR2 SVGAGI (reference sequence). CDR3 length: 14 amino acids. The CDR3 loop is CASSIAGSADTQYF. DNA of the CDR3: TGTGCCAGCAGTATCGCGGGATCGGCAGATACGCAGTATTTT.

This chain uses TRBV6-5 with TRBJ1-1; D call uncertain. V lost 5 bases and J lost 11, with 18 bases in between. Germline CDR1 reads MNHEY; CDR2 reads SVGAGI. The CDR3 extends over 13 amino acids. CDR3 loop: CASSTRPGRLAFF. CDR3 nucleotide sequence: TGTGCCAGCAGTACTCGGCCGGGAAGGTTGGCTTTCTTT.

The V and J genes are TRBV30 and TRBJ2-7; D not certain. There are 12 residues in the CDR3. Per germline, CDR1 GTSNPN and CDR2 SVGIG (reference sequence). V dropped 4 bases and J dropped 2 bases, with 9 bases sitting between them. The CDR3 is CAWMPSTYEQYF. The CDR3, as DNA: TGTGCCTGGATGCCAAGCACCTACGAGCAGTACTTC.

CDR3 sequence reads: CASVPYPASYEQYF. CDR3 sequence (DNA): TGTGCCAGCGTCCCGTACCCGGCTAGCTACGAGCAGTACTTC. The V gene is TRBV28, the J gene TRBJ2-7; D remains unclear. The CDR3 is 14 residues long. From germline, CDR1 is MDHEN and CDR2 SYDVKM. Between the trimmed V and J ends, which lost 8 bases and 3 bases, there was a span of 17 bases.

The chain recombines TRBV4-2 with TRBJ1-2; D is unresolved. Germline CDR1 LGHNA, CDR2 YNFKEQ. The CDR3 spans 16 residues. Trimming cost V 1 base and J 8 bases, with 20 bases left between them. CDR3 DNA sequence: TGTGCCAGCAGCCAAGGAGTCTATGACAAAATCGTGGGCTACACCTTC. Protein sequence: CASSQGVYDKIVGYTF.

This chain's CDR3 is CASSELAGVGDEQYF. Here the CDR3 DNA reads TGTGCCAGCAGTGAATTAGCGGGAGTCGGCGACGAGCAGTACTTC. The rearrangement uses TRBV2 and TRBJ2-7; 9 nucleotides match TRBD2. V shed 2 bases, J shed 5 bases, and the junction held 7 bases outside the gene matches. The germline gives CDR1 SNHLY, CDR2 FYNNEI. The CDR3 runs to 15 residues. Using reference TRBV2 and TRBJ2-7 for the parts outside the CDR3, the full variable domain is EPEVTQTPSHQVTQMGQEVILRCVPISNHLYFYWYRQILGQKVEFLVSFYNNEISEKSEIFDDQFSVERPDGSNFTLKIRSTKLEDSAMYFCASSELAGVGDEQYFGPGTRLTVT.

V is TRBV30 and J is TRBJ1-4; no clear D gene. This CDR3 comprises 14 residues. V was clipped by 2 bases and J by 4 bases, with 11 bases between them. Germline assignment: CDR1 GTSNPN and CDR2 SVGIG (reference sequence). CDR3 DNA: TGTGCCTGGAGTTTACTGGAGCGTAATGAAAAACTGTTTTTT. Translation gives CAWSLLERNEKLFF.

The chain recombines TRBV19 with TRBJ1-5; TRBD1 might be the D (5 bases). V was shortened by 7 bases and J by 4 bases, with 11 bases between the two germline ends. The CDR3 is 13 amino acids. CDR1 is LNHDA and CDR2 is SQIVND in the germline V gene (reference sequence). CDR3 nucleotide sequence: TGTGCCAGTAATAGGCAGGGAAATCAGCCCCAGCATTTT. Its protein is CASNRQGNQPQHF.

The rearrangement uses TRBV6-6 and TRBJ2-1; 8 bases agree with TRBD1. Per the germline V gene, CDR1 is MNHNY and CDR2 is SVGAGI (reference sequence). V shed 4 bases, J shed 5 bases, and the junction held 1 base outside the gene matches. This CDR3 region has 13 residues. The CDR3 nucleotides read TGTGCCAGCAGTTGGACAGGGCACAATGAGCAGTTCTTC. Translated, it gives CASSWTGHNEQFF.

CDR3 loop: CASSFISGMNTEAFF. DNA of the CDR3: TGTGCCAGCAGTTTTATTTCAGGGATGAACACTGAAGCTTTCTTT. This chain connects TRBV28 to TRBJ1-1, with a possible D match to TRBD1 (5 bases). The CDR3 extends over 15 amino acids. Germline loops: CDR1 MDHEN, CDR2 SYDVKM. Trimming removed 3 bases from V and 0 bases from J, with 11 bases in between.

This chain's CDR3 is CASSSHQDSEAFF. In DNA form, the CDR3 reads TGTGCCAGCAGTTCCCACCAGGATTCTGAAGCTTTCTTT. The rearrangement links TRBV5-4 to TRBJ1-1, with D unresolved. Deletions cut 5 bases from V and 6 bases from J, with 14 bases between. Germline CDR1 and CDR2: SGHNT and YYREEE (reference sequence). The CDR3 contains 13 residues.

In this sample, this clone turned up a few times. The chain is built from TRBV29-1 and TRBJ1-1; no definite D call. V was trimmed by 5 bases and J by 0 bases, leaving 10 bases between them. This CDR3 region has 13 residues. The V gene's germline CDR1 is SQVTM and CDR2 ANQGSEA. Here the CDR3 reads CSVSFGVNTEAFF. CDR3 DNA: TGCAGCGTTAGCTTCGGGGTGAACACTGAAGCTTTCTTT.

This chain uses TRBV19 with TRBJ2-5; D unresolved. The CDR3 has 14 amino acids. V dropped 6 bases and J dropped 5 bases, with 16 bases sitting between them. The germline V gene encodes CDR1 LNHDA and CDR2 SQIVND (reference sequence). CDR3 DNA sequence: TGTGCCAGTAGCGTCGAGAAGGAAGCGGAGACCCAGTACTTC. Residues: CASSVEKEAETQYF.

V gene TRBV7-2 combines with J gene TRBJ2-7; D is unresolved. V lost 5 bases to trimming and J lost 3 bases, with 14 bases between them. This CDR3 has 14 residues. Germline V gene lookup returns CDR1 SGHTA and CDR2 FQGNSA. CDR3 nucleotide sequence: TGTGCCAGCAGCCCCAAACCAGGATTCTACGAGCAGTACTTC. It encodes CASSPKPGFYEQYF.